Listed here are 30 T cell receptor beta chains from one sample, sequenced in a study of identifying expanded T cells in peripheral blood. Clones were sequenced by immunoSEQ multiplex PCR, and TCRdb holds only the in-frame ones, with some missing. The data hold about 90,000 clones, with nearly 90% observed a single time. The sequencing sample was made of blood. Every receptor here comes from a person aged 18 to 70 in good health.

The chain combines TRBV10-3 with TRBJ1-1; 9 bases are a match to TRBD1. Germline V gene lookup returns CDR1 ENHRY and CDR2 SYGVKD. V was clipped by 4 bases and J by 5 bases; unmatched bases: 5. This CDR3 spans 14 amino acids. In nucleotides, the CDR3 is TGTGCCATCAGTGGAGGGACAGGGCGAACTGAAGCTTTCTTT. Residues: CAISGGTGRTEAFF.

This clone was seen just once. This chain uses TRBV7-9 with TRBJ1-1; D not certain. CDR1 is SEHNR, CDR2 FQNEAQ, per germline (reference sequence). This CDR3 has 15 residues. Trimming stripped 1 base from V and 0 bases from J, with 9 bases between. The DNA of the CDR3 is TGTGCCAGCAGCTTAGACGACATAATGAACACTGAAGCTTTCTTT. This gives the protein CASSLDDIMNTEAFF.

This chain joins TRBV9 and TRBJ2-5, with D possibly being TRBD1 (6 bases). From germline, CDR1 is SGDLS and CDR2 YYNGEE. The CDR3 is 14 amino acids. The V and J ends lost 0 bases and 2 bases respectively, with 8 bases between them. The chain's CDR3 is CASSVARGQETQYF. The CDR3 DNA follows: TGTGCCAGCAGCGTAGCCAGGGGACAAGAGACCCAGTACTTC. The whole variable domain, filled in from reference TRBV9 and TRBJ2-5, reads DSGVTQTPKHLITATGQRVTLRCSPRSGDLSVYWYQQSLDQGLQFLIQYYNGEERAKGNILERFSAQQFPDLHSELNLSSLELGDSALYFCASSVARGQETQYFGPGTRLLVL.

The genes are TRBV14 and TRBJ2-7; a possible D gene is TRBD2 (7 bases). The CDR3 contains 15 residues. V was cut by 2 bases and J by 4 bases, with 15 bases left in between. Germline-derived CDR1 and CDR2 are SGHDN and FVKESK. CDR3 protein: CASSQLGGGPYEQYF. As DNA, the CDR3 is TGTGCCAGCAGCCAATTAGGGGGAGGGCCGTACGAGCAGTACTTC.

This chain joins TRBV7-9 and TRBJ2-5; unclear D gene. Germline V gene data show CDR1 as SEHNR and CDR2 as FQNEAQ (reference sequence). The V end lost 0 bases, the J end lost 5 bases, and 4 bases lay between the germline ends. The CDR3 extends over 12 amino acids. CDR3 sequence (DNA): TGTGCCAGCAGCTTAGCGTTGGAGACCCAGTACTTC. The encoded protein is CASSLALETQYF.

The CDR3: CASSQATSDSYEQYF. The CDR3 region has the DNA TGTGCCAGCAGCCAAGCCACCTCGGACTCCTACGAGCAGTACTTC. The chain joins TRBV4-2 to TRBJ2-7; D remains ambiguous. The CDR3 covers 15 residues. Trimming pared 1 base from V and 0 bases from J, leaving 10 bases between. CDR1 and CDR2 (germline): LGHNA, YNFKEQ.

The gene calls are TRBV7-8 and TRBJ2-6, with D maybe TRBD2 (5 bases). This CDR3 is built from 16 residues. V was clipped by 1 base and J by 0 bases, with 7 bases between them. Germline V CDR1 and CDR2: SGHVS, FQNEAQ. Here the CDR3 reads CASSLDRGSGANVLTF. CDR3 nucleotides: TGTGCCAGCAGCTTAGATCGGGGCTCTGGGGCCAACGTCCTGACTTTC.

The J gene is TRBJ2-6, the V gene TRBV7-6; D gene ambiguous. Trimming cost V 4 bases and J 0 bases, with 4 bases left between them. This CDR3 spans 14 amino acids. CDR1 and CDR2 from the germline V gene are SGHVS and FNYEAQ. The CDR3 DNA is TGTGCCAGCAGCTCCTACTCTGGGGCCAACGTCCTGACTTTC. It encodes CASSSYSGANVLTF.

The CDR3 loop is CASSRSAETQYF. CDR3 coding DNA: TGTGCCAGCAGCCGATCAGCTGAGACCCAGTACTTC. V usage is TRBV5-4 and J usage is TRBJ2-5; D is ambiguous. Germline CDR1 SGHNT, CDR2 YYREEE (reference sequence). V was shortened by 4 bases and J by 5 bases, with 9 bases between the two germline ends. The CDR3 runs 12 residues.

This chain links TRBV18 with TRBJ1-1, with D possibly being TRBD1 (6 bases). The CDR3 has 14 amino acids. The germline V and J ends were trimmed by 1 base and 0 bases, with 6 bases remaining between them. Germline V gives CDR1 KGHSH, CDR2 LQKENI. CDR3 nucleotides: TGTGCCAGCTCACCACGGGGGCTGAACACTGAAGCTTTCTTT. Its translation: CASSPRGLNTEAFF.

J is TRBJ2-5 and V is TRBV6-1, with no clear D. This CDR3 is built from 14 residues. Germline CDR1 MNHNS, CDR2 SASEGT. V lost 11 bases, J lost 2 bases, and 18 bases lay in between. CDR3 sequence reads: CAGTLRGHQETQYF. The CDR3 DNA sequence: TGTGCCGGAACCTTAAGAGGTCATCAAGAGACCCAGTACTTC.

This clone has only one observation. The CDR3 sequence is CASSRRAEPGTEAFF. The DNA of the CDR3 is TGTGCCAGCAGCCGCAGGGCGGAGCCGGGCACTGAAGCTTTCTTT. The genes are TRBV7-6 and TRBJ1-1; possibly TRBD1 for D (5 bases). Germline assignment: CDR1 SGHVS and CDR2 FNYEAQ. This CDR3 is 15 amino acids long. The V and J ends lost 5 bases and 4 bases respectively, with 17 bases between them.

The chain links TRBV14 to TRBJ2-2; D ambiguous. The V gene's germline CDR1 is SGHDN and CDR2 FVKESK. V lost 4 bases, J lost 7 bases, and 10 bases lay in between. The CDR3 contains 13 residues. The CDR3 region is CASSPHSSGELFF. The CDR3 DNA follows: TGTGCCAGCAGCCCCCATTCAAGCGGGGAGCTGTTTTTT.

V gene TRBV5-1 combines with J gene TRBJ2-2, with D possibly TRBD2 on 7 matching bases. This CDR3 is 15 amino acids long. Trimming took off 7 bases at V and 3 bases at J, with 16 bases between the two ends. CDR1 is SGHRS, CDR2 YFSETQ, per germline. The DNA for the CDR3 is TGCGCCAGCGGACTAGGGGGACGGGACACCGGGGAGCTGTTTTTT. Its protein is CASGLGGRDTGELFF.

This clone was seen a handful of times. This chain uses TRBV9 with TRBJ1-3; D gene ambiguous. In germline, CDR1 is SGDLS, CDR2 YYNGEE. The CDR3 has 14 residues. Trimming removed 4 bases at V and 0 bases at J, with 8 bases between. This chain's CDR3 is CASSSSPSGNTIYF. For the CDR3, the DNA is TGTGCCAGCAGCTCGAGCCCCTCTGGAAACACCATATATTTT. Based on the CDR3 plus reference TRBV9 and TRBJ1-3, the full variable domain is DSGVTQTPKHLITATGQRVTLRCSPRSGDLSVYWYQQSLDQGLQFLIQYYNGEERAKGNILERFSAQQFPDLHSELNLSSLELGDSALYFCASSSSPSGNTIYFGEGSWLTVV.

The chain carries TRBV18 and TRBJ1-1, with 8 bases fitting TRBD1. V was clipped by 5 bases and J by 4 bases; unmatched bases: 3. The CDR3 covers 13 residues. Germline V lookup: CDR1 KGHSH, CDR2 LQKENI. CDR3 coding DNA: TGTGCCAGCTCAGCAACAGGGGGCACTGAAGCTTTCTTT. Its translation: CASSATGGTEAFF.

The chain carries TRBV9 and TRBJ2-2, with 7 bases aligning to TRBD2. There are 15 residues in the CDR3. V shed 7 bases, J shed 0 bases, and the junction held 6 bases outside the gene matches. Germline CDR1 is SGDLS and CDR2 is YYNGEE. The CDR3 sequence: CASRPSGSNTGELFF. The CDR3 DNA follows: TGTGCCAGCCGCCCTAGCGGATCGAACACCGGGGAGCTGTTTTTT. Complete variable domain (other parts from reference TRBV9 and TRBJ2-2): DSGVTQTPKHLITATGQRVTLRCSPRSGDLSVYWYQQSLDQGLQFLIQYYNGEERAKGNILERFSAQQFPDLHSELNLSSLELGDSALYFCASRPSGSNTGELFFGEGSRLTVL.

On this clone itself: The junction does not match germline at one end; this may be a read error. This rearrangement joins TRBV13 to TRBJ2-3; 8 positions match TRBD1. The germline V gene encodes CDR1 PRHDT and CDR2 FYEKMQ (reference sequence). This CDR3 has 16 amino acids. CDR3 in amino acids: CASSLAPGGAADTQYF. DNA for the CDR3: TGTGCCAGCAGTTTAGCTCCAGGGGGCGCGGCAGATACGCAGTATTTT.

V gene TRBV4-1 combines with J gene TRBJ2-7, with D tentatively TRBD1 (6 bases). The CDR3 loop spans 14 amino acids. V lost 0 bases to trimming and J lost 6 bases, with 12 bases between them. The V gene's germline CDR1 is MGHRA and CDR2 YSYEKL. CDR3 in DNA: TGCGCCAGCAGCCAAGAGGGCAGGGGCCGCGAGCAGTACTTC. This translates into CASSQEGRGREQYF.

The chain recombines TRBV18 with TRBJ1-4; maybe TRBD1 (5 bases). The CDR3 is made up of 16 amino acids. The germline V gene has CDR1 KGHSH and CDR2 LQKENI. With 6 bases removed from V and 3 bases from J, the gap between germline ends came to 17 bases. The CDR3 here is CASSENSAGANEKLFF. The CDR3 bases are TGTGCCAGCTCGGAGAACAGTGCGGGGGCTAATGAAAAACTGTTTTTT.

V usage is TRBV14 and J usage is TRBJ1-2; unclear D gene. The CDR3 runs 11 residues. Trimming cost V 1 base and J 5 bases, with 2 bases left between them. From germline, CDR1 is SGHDN and CDR2 FVKESK. In DNA form, the CDR3 reads TGTGCCAGCAGCCAAGGATATGGCTACACCTTC. Translating gives CASSQGYGYTF.

This chain joins TRBV7-9 and TRBJ1-4, with a tentative D call TRBD1 (6 bases). Germline CDR1 reads SEHNR; CDR2 reads FQNEAQ (reference sequence). This CDR3 region has 17 residues. Trimming left V 4 bases short and J 2 bases short, with 17 bases between. The chain's CDR3 is CASSSPPTGATNEKLFF. CDR3 DNA: TGTGCCAGCAGCTCCCCCCCAACGGGGGCTACTAATGAAAAACTGTTTTTT.

V gene TRBV6-5 combines with J gene TRBJ2-7; 9 bases agree with TRBD2. The trim removed 0 bases at V and 4 bases at J, leaving 4 bases unmatched. Germline V CDR1 and CDR2: MNHEY, SVGAGI. The CDR3 spans 15 residues. CDR3 sequence (DNA): TGTGCCAGCAGTTACTCATCTAGCGGGGCGTACGAGCAGTACTTC. This gives the protein CASSYSSSGAYEQYF.

Regarding this clone: Other DNA sequences in this sample translate to the same CDR3. V gene TRBV2 combines with J gene TRBJ2-7; 9 bases line up with TRBD1. The CDR3 loop spans 13 amino acids. Germline V lookup: CDR1 SNHLY, CDR2 FYNNEI. V shed 6 bases, J shed 2 bases, and the junction held 2 bases outside the gene matches. The CDR3 sequence: CASSRDRAYEQYF. The CDR3 DNA sequence: TGTGCCAGCAGCCGGGACAGGGCCTACGAGCAGTACTTC. Complete variable domain (other parts from reference TRBV2 and TRBJ2-7): EPEVTQTPSHQVTQMGQEVILRCVPISNHLYFYWYRQILGQKVEFLVSFYNNEISEKSEIFDDQFSVERPDGSNFTLKIRSTKLEDSAMYFCASSRDRAYEQYFGPGTRLTVT.

The chain joins TRBV2 to TRBJ1-2, with D possibly matching TRBD1 (6 bases). V shed 7 bases and J shed 6 bases, with 15 bases lying between them. Germline V lookup: CDR1 SNHLY, CDR2 FYNNEI. The CDR3 loop spans 13 amino acids. The CDR3 protein is CASNQWGLNGYTF. In DNA form, the CDR3 reads TGTGCCAGCAACCAATGGGGGCTTAATGGCTACACCTTC.

The table lists this clone with a few counts. CDR3 coding DNA: TGTGCCAGTAGCTTAAGCGGGAGCGACAACGAGCAGTACTTC. This sequence encodes CASSLSGSDNEQYF. The chain links TRBV19 to TRBJ2-7; 8 bases are a match to TRBD2. The germline V gene encodes CDR1 LNHDA and CDR2 SQIVND (reference sequence). V gave up 6 bases and J gave up 5 bases; unmatched junction bases: 9. This CDR3 contains 14 residues.

J is TRBJ2-5 and V is TRBV5-4, with D perhaps being TRBD1 or TRBD2 (5 bases each). The germline V gene has CDR1 SGHNT and CDR2 YYREEE (reference sequence). This CDR3 comprises 15 residues. V lost 4 bases to trimming and J lost 5 bases, with 18 bases between them. CDR3: CASSVPGPNGETQYF. Written as DNA, the CDR3 is TGTGCCAGCAGCGTACCGGGACCAAATGGGGAGACCCAGTACTTC.

CDR3 sequence: CASWFRLMPSYNSPLHF. CDR3 DNA sequence: TGTGCCAGCTGGTTCCGACTTATGCCCTCCTATAATTCACCCCTCCACTTT. The chain couples TRBV2 to TRBJ1-6; D call uncertain. The CDR3 sequence is 17 residues long. V shed 8 bases and J shed 0 bases, with 17 bases lying between them. CDR1 and CDR2 (germline): SNHLY, FYNNEI. The full variable domain, in which reference TRBV2 and TRBJ1-6 provide the parts outside the CDR3, is EPEVTQTPSHQVTQMGQEVILRCVPISNHLYFYWYRQILGQKVEFLVSFYNNEISEKSEIFDDQFSVERPDGSNFTLKIRSTKLEDSAMYFCASWFRLMPSYNSPLHFGNGTRLTVT.

This sequence joins TRBV7-6 and TRBJ2-2, with D perhaps matching TRBD2 (5 bases). V was cut by 4 bases and J by 9 bases, with 6 bases left in between. This CDR3 has 11 amino acids. CDR1 and CDR2 (germline): SGHVS, FNYEAQ. The CDR3 region has the DNA TGTGCCAGCAGCTCGGACTGGGAGCTGTTTTTT. Protein: CASSSDWELFF.

The chain combines TRBV5-1 with TRBJ2-2; tentative D call: TRBD1 (6 bases). The CDR3 totals 16 residues. From germline, CDR1 is SGHRS and CDR2 YFSETQ. V lost 0 bases and J lost 5, with 14 bases in between. CDR3 DNA sequence: TGCGCCAGCAGCTTGGCTGGACAGCCGGAAACCGGGGAGCTGTTTTTT. As protein: CASSLAGQPETGELFF.